This T cell receptor beta chain was identified during a study of cytomegalovirus exposure and HLA in healthy donors (TCRdb year 2017). With regard to the full study: According to an earlier analysis of around 600 of the donors, 150 million to 200 million T cells yielded 90 million to 140 million unique TCR beta sequences and 276 Gb of sequence data. The later analysis used no new phenotypic data to find candidate immune exposures, relying instead on TCR beta sequences and their occurrence across donors. In an earlier analysis of 500 to 650 of the donors, high-throughput TCR beta sequencing was used to judge whether each TCR beta V gene segment behaved as functional or pseudogenic. All discovery cohort repertoires had been generated on a single sequencing platform. HLA typing covered class I and class II loci at four-digit resolution. Of the roughly 400 genotyped donors, approximately 83% fell in the genetic ancestry cluster associated with self-reported Caucasian donors. A later analysis re-examined previously published TCR beta repertoires from just over 650 donors and added high-resolution HLA genotyping to investigate patterns of TCR occurrence. Across 398 genotyped donors of the cohort, an average of approximately 240,000 unique TCR beta nucleotide sequences per donor were sequenced, and roughly 20% of those sequences were non-productive. Because of strong linkage in the cohort, roughly five DR-DQ haplotypes were treated as single units for association and clustering. Besides the first cohort of more than 650 subjects, a separate validation cohort made up of some 110 different subjects was used. The study aimed to test whether cataloging public T cell receptors could reveal signatures of past pathogen exposure. About 300 gigabases of sequencing data and roughly 80 million unique TCR sequences made up an early release that covered around 640 HLA-typed donors. Donor age, sex, ethnicity and CMV serostatus were compiled together with the repertoire data. A later genetic analysis used genome-wide SNP genotypes for about three fifths of the 666 donors, treating that subset as a discovery cohort. Typing coverage varied by locus: roughly 620-640 donors for A, B, C, DRB1 and DQB1; approximately 560 for DQA1; around 610 for DPA1; around 450 for DPB1. To predict cytomegalovirus infection status, the study brought together high-throughput TCR immunosequencing, statistical association of individual TCRs with disease status, and machine learning. Using immunosequencing, the study profiled T cell repertoires from around 680 subjects and related those repertoires to cytomegalovirus serostatus.

The cohort comprised approximately 700 healthy bone marrow donors. At the time of sampling, all cohort members were nominally healthy, though unrecorded immune exposures were likely present. The donor was CMV seronegative and was included in the group of under 450 seronegative cohort members. A peripheral blood sample was provided by each donor, and peripheral blood mononuclear cells were used for TCR beta sequencing. The Qiagen DNeasy Blood Extraction Kit was used to extract genomic DNA from the blood cell samples. Library construction relied on the immunoSEQ multiplex PCR assay. The multiplex PCR relied on a mix of 60 forward primers for TCR Vbeta segments and 13 reverse primers for TCR Jbeta segments. A multiplex PCR assay on genomic DNA amplified the CDR3 region of rearranged TCR beta genes. Amplified TCR beta libraries were sequenced as 87-base-pair reads on the Illumina HiSeq System. Per the original workflow: In a later analysis, 70 million to 95 million unique TCR beta chains were counted across the roughly 670 repertoires, and around 10 million of these chains were shared by at least two donors. Raw reads were error-corrected and collapsed into unique sequences by a nearest-neighbor algorithm in which closely related sequences were merged to remove PCR and sequencing errors. Alignment of CDR3 sequences to IMGT reference sequences was used to assign V, D and J gene segments. For a sequence to be retained, a match of at least six nucleotides was required to both a V gene segment and a J gene segment. A rearrangement was called productive if the CDR3 had no stop codons and remained in frame with V and J, and every other rearrangement was called non-productive. Following IMGT convention, CDR3 was defined as the stretch from the second conserved V-encoded cysteine up to the conserved J-encoded phenylalanine. Sequences without an unambiguous match to a single V gene segment were excluded from the earlier analysis of 500 to 700 of the donors. An earlier analysis of 587 of the donors called V segments functional above 56.7% productive rearrangements and segregating when the between-donor standard deviation exceeded 5%. A statistical classification framework was developed to diagnose cytomegalovirus status using the catalog of TCR beta chain sequences. In a later analysis, TCR nucleotide sequences were compared against IMGT/GENE-DB human TR gene sequences so that V and J genes could be assigned. A later analysis assigned CDR3 sequences and most-parsimonious VDJ recombination scenarios with the TCRdist pipeline. In a later analysis, each TCR beta chain was defined by its CDR3 amino acid sequence together with its V-gene family, and reads lacking a unique V-gene family were excluded. A later analysis removed 500 to 650 highly shared, low-generation-probability nucleotide sequences to deal with suspected cross-contamination and a sequencing artifact. In a later analysis, a clonal expansion index was calculated for each public chain from normalized within-repertoire ranks of inferred template counts. In a later analysis, generation probabilities were computed using a VDJ recombination model fitted to out-of-frame rearrangements, and the results were checked against IGoR. Hypergeometric tests were used in a later analysis to score TCR-TCR, TCR-HLA and TCR-CMV co-occurrence, with a repertoire-size bias correction applied to the TCR pairs. To estimate false discovery rates, a later analysis permuted the HLA or CMV assignments 20 times. In a later analysis, co-occurring TCRs were grouped using DBSCAN, with TCRdist sequence similarity added in when clustering inside HLA-allele-positive subsets. Repertoires with fewer than 30,000 or more than 120,000 public chains, plus five repertoires with anomalous nucleotide sharing, were excluded from co-occurrence clustering. TCRdb retrieved this table from immuneACCESS and kept in-frame rearrangements only. Not all clones are present; in checked studies, unresolved V genes account for under half, and no reason is known for the remainder. V and J calls and clone size are as listed in that table; D and trimming were resolved from the DNA. For this sample there are 130,000 to 150,000 clones; roughly 85% appear just once. The ten largest clones capture about 0.66% of the sample.

Trimming takes 0 bases from V and 3 bases from J, and the germline ends sit 10 bases apart. The CDR3 spans 14 residues, from the cysteine through the phenylalanine. The CDR3 DNA has 42 bases and is translated from base 1. Via the germline V gene, CDR1 is SGHRS and CDR2 YFSETQ. In regard to this clone: Its binding antigen is unknown. Per-nucleotide qualities are absent, and no much larger clonotype sits a single base away.

What the research found in general, with its limitations: The study listed approximately 160 TCR beta chains as associated with cytomegalovirus. Strong co-occurrence of HLA alleles, especially DR and DQ, made assigning TCR associations to individual alleles difficult. Most CMV-associated TCR beta chains appeared to be HLA-restricted in a later analysis, and the HLA associations seemed to be driven largely by CMV exposure. Cytomegalovirus status was reported to be diagnosed by the classifier with high specificity and sensitivity in both the original and validation cohorts. Linkage disequilibrium might explain the correlated functional status among segregating V segments, but an unknown experimental factor could not be excluded. Some IMGT-functional V segments, including TRBV6-2 and TRBV6-3, could not be distinguished by the 87-base-pair reads and were therefore excluded. A later genetic analysis reported fewer N-insertions in productive TCRs among donors in an Asian-associated ancestry cluster than the approximately 670-donor mean. HLA typing was unavailable for some donors at each locus, so association tests used only the typed subset. Specific HLA alleles were associated with 15,000 to 20,000 TCR beta sequences at a false discovery rate of 0.05 in a later analysis. In a later analysis, TCR association rates were found to vary across HLA loci, with the most associated TCRs seen for DRB1 alleles and the fewest for HLA-C alleles. In a later analysis, several top co-occurrence clusters were reported to appear linked to parvovirus B19, influenza, CMV and Epstein-Barr virus. A later analysis found that HLA-associated TCR beta chains were more clonally expanded and had lower generation probabilities than equally common non-associated chains. A further reported finding was that TCR beta sequences accurately predicted the HLA-A and HLA-B alleles for most subjects in the first cohort. An association between a missense DCLRE1C variant and V-gene and J-gene trimming of TCR beta chains was found in a later genetic analysis and replicated in an independent cohort. A few of the identified cytomegalovirus-associated TCR beta chains were confirmed in vitro to be specific for cytomegalovirus antigens. A cluster of highly shared sequence variants was judged likely to be a technical artifact of the sequencing pipeline. Presence/absence analyses assumed roughly uniform sequencing depth across donors, an assumption that may not hold. CMV serostatus was the only immune exposure information available for the cohort. The earlier analysis of approximately 560 of the donors excluded some 15 rarely observed V segments, including chromosome 9 orphons, because counts were too low. Most TCR sequences were seen in very few donors, while some public TCRs were found in many individuals. In an earlier analysis of about 600 of the donors, most TCR beta V segments appeared in productive rearrangements about 87% or about 30% of the time, broadly matching IMGT annotations. The authors suggested that the approach could potentially be generalized to other disease states and immunological phenotypes. This cohort had only TCR beta chains sequenced, and the lack of alpha or paired-chain data limited which features could be detected.

The sequenced material came from PBMCs. The TCR was taken from a male donor in good health and CMV-seronegative. This receptor chain uses TRBV5-1 and TRBJ2-7, with the identity of the D gene unclear. The CDR3 here reads CASSLVPSYYEQYF. The nucleotide sequence is TGCGCCAGCAGCTTGGTGCCTAGTTACTACGAGCAGTACTTC.